This T cell receptor beta chain was identified in a study of blood T cell repertoires in COVID-19. Study as a whole: Collection of acute and convalescent COVID-19 samples took place in the United States, Italy and Spain.

Per germline, CDR1 LGHDT and CDR2 YNNKEL (reference sequence). The length of the CDR3 is 13 amino acids, counting both ends. Per the study methods: Reference gene primer amplification in the assay estimated nucleated cell counts. Assay: immunoSEQ multiplex PCR; the TCRdb copy retains only in-frame clones and omits some. The D gene and trimming were derived from the DNA, and the V and J assignments and clone size from that table. The data show about 200,000 clones, more than 75% seen once. Of note for this clone: No DNA is shown, since the ends of the CDR3 on it are uncertain; the CDR3 is the one TCRdb lists.

This TCR derives from a man aged 40-49 years with active or convalescent COVID-19. The material sequenced was peripheral blood. The chain has TRBV3-1 (or the pseudogene TRBV3-2) and TRBJ2-7; TRBD1, the table's D call, was not compared with the DNA. The CDR3 loop reads CASSQGWGQGTYF.